This T cell receptor (beta chain) was found in a study of T cells in Graves' hyperthyroidism and ophthalmopathy. It was RNA transcripts that yielded the amplified TCR beta CDR3 regions. With the HTBI primer set, the TCR CDR3 went through a first round of RT-PCR. TCRdb recomputed calls from the multiplex PCR reads with MiXCR, one row per CDR3 protein. The sample comprises 450,000 to 650,000 distinct CDR3 sequences, less than 25% of which are singletons, and less than 30% rests with the top ten. Germline CDR1 is SGHTA and CDR2 is FQGNSA. Trimming took off 6 bases at V and 3 bases at J, with 11 bases between the two ends. This CDR3 is built from 13 residues. For this clonotype: Its specificity is not known.

Whole-study findings and limits: Blood samples included most of the expanded thyroid clonotypes exceeding 0.001.

Exclusion followed for patients with uncontrolled infection, other autoimmune disease, pregnancy or lactation. Sequencing was done on a sample of blood. V is TRBV7-2 and J is TRBJ1-1; weak D call: TRBD1 (5 bases). The source is a man between 18 and 35 years old with Graves' hyperthyroidism. The CDR3 DNA reads as TGTGCCAGCAGGCTGGGGGATGACACTGAAGCTTTCTTT. Protein product: CASRLGDDTEAFF.